Listed here is a single TCR beta chain. Its antigen remains undetermined. No per-base quality is available; no much larger clone lies one base away. The data are from a study of control samples from healthy donors and cancer patients (dated by TCRdb to the early 2020s). Receptor libraries were prepared by the immunoSEQ multiplex PCR assay. The clones in this table, taken by TCRdb from immuneACCESS, are in-frame only. Not every clone is retained; where verified, under half of the shortfall comes from an unresolved V gene, and the cause of the rest is unknown. The table for this sample lists 150,000 to 200,000 clones; around 88% of them were counted only once. The top ten constitute under 2% of the sample. The sample taken for sequencing was blood. This TCR derives from a man aged 18 to 35 in good health.

The bases read TGTGCCAGCAGCTTGGACGGGGACGGCACAGATACGCAGTATTTT. Its amino acids are CASSLDGDGTDTQYF. Recombination connected TRBV5-6 to TRBJ2-3, with a tentative D call of TRBD1 or TRBD2, each matching 5 bases. V was cut back by 0 bases and J by 1 base, leaving a gap of 9 bases between them. CDR1 is given as SGHDT and CDR2 as YYEEEE, both from the germline V gene. Spanning cysteine to phenylalanine, the CDR3 consists of 15 amino acids. CDR3 DNA is the only sequence kept; it has 45 bases, read in frame from the first base.